This paragraph reports one TCR beta chain. Its antigen is not identified. This record comes from a study of graft-versus-host responses after intestinal transplantation. The repertoire was sequenced with immunoSEQ multiplex PCR; TCRdb's copy has only in-frame clones and lacks some. The repertoire includes roughly 110,000 clones, 90% to 95% of them detected once, and about 0.2% sits in the top ten. Germline V CDR1 and CDR2: KGHSH, LQKENI. The V gene end was trimmed by 8 bases and the J gene end by 0 bases; junction bases not matched to a gene: 2. The length of the CDR3 is 14 residues. Study results and limitations: The authors found GvH clones in recipient marrow, some appearing first in ileum or blood.

This TCR was sampled from a human donor who was the organ donor for an intestinal transplant. The chain couples TRBV18 to TRBJ2-3; 10 positions agree with TRBD1. This material consisted of unstimulated CD4+ T cells sorted from spleen or lymph node cells, taken before transplant. The CDR3 here is CASRQGASTDTQYF. The DNA for the CDR3 is TGTGCCAGCCGACAGGGGGCTAGCACAGATACGCAGTATTTT.